This entry lists 10 T cell receptor beta chains sequenced from one sample in a study of OX40 agonist ivuxolimab in advanced cancers. Profiled with immunoSEQ multiplex PCR; TCRdb holds only in-frame clones, not every one. The data contain approximately 72,000 clones, around 83% of them singletons. The sequencing used CD4+ or CD8+ T cells sorted from blood, collected in a trial of the OX40 agonist ivuxolimab. Receptors originate from an adult with an advanced solid tumor such as melanoma, head and neck, liver or kidney cancer.

This rearrangement joins TRBV9 to TRBJ2-7, with 9 bases that match TRBD1. CDR1 and CDR2 (germline): SGDLS, YYNGEE. This CDR3 spans 14 amino acids. V dropped 4 bases and J dropped 3; count of bases not matched to a gene: 5. The CDR3 spells CASSTRTGVYEQYF. CDR3 sequence (DNA): TGTGCCAGCAGCACCCGGACAGGGGTCTACGAGCAGTACTTC.

The chain joins TRBV29-1 to TRBJ1-4; 7 bases align to TRBD1. Germline lookup yields CDR1 SQVTM and CDR2 ANQGSEA. The V segment lost 2 bases and the J segment 7 bases; nucleotides outside the gene matches: 4. This CDR3 is 13 amino acids long. Here the CDR3 reads CSVETGAVEKLFF. In DNA, the CDR3 is TGCAGCGTTGAAACAGGGGCGGTTGAAAAACTGTTTTTT.

This sequence joins TRBV5-2 and TRBJ1-2. TRBV5-2 is given as a pseudogene. The CDR3 totals 16 residues. The CDR3 loop reads CASKYSGVRKTYGYTF. The CDR3 DNA reads TGTGCCAGCAAATATAGCGGAGTACGAAAGACCTATGGCTACACCTTC.

The chain is built from TRBV5-6 and TRBJ1-1; tentative D call: TRBD1 (5 bases). CDR1 and CDR2 (germline): SGHDT, YYEEEE. The V and J ends lost 4 bases and 1 base respectively, with 14 bases between them. This CDR3 is built from 15 residues. CDR3 region: CASSPRDFPNTEAFF. The CDR3 DNA is TGTGCCAGCAGCCCCCGGGACTTTCCGAACACTGAAGCTTTCTTT.

The chain couples TRBV2 to TRBJ2-7; the D gene is possibly TRBD2 (6 bases). The ends were cut back, 6 bases at V and 0 bases at J, with 15 bases in the middle. The length of the CDR3 is 15 residues. Germline V gene lookup returns CDR1 SNHLY and CDR2 FYNNEI. The CDR3 is CASSQGLAVSYEQYF. CDR3 nucleotides: TGTGCCAGCAGCCAAGGGTTAGCGGTCTCCTACGAGCAGTACTTC.

This chain links TRBV6-5 with TRBJ2-2; no definite D call. Trimming cost V 6 bases and J 2 bases, with 7 bases left between them. Per the germline V gene, CDR1 is MNHEY and CDR2 is SVGAGI. CDR3 length: 13 residues. CDR3 in amino acids: CASSRTNTGELFF. The CDR3, as DNA: TGTGCCAGCAGCCGCACAAACACCGGGGAGCTGTTTTTT.

Remarks on this clone: Other DNA variants within this sample encode the same CDR3. The chain recombines TRBV2 with TRBJ2-3; 10 bases line up with TRBD2. The J segment lost 1 base and the V segment lost 2 bases, leaving 0 bases of the junction unmatched. The CDR3 is 15 amino acids. Germline-derived CDR1 and CDR2 are SNHLY and FYNNEI. For the CDR3, the DNA is TGTGCCAGCAGTGAACTAGCGGGGGGCACAGATACGCAGTATTTT. Its translation: CASSELAGGTDTQYF.

The chain has TRBV12-5 and TRBJ1-5, with 7 bases lining up with TRBD1. With 3 bases clipped from V and 2 bases from J, the junction kept 4 bases outside the gene matches. The CDR3 length is 15 residues. Per the germline V gene, CDR1 is LGHNT and CDR2 is FRNRAP. Here the CDR3 reads CASGLRQGGNQPQHF. In DNA, the CDR3 is TGTGCTAGTGGTTTAAGACAGGGTGGCAATCAGCCCCAGCATTTT.

The genes are TRBV5-1 and TRBJ2-1, with 10 positions matching TRBD2. The CDR3 covers 16 residues. J was trimmed by 3 bases and V by 0 bases; bases with no gene match: 3. Germline CDR1 and CDR2: SGHRS and YFSETQ. The CDR3 bases are TGCGCCAGCAGCTTGGCCTCTAGCGGGAGCTACAATGAGCAGTTCTTC. This translates into CASSLASSGSYNEQFF.

The V call is TRBV6-5, the J call TRBJ1-5; perhaps TRBD1 as D (5 bases). Trimming stripped 8 bases from V and 4 bases from J, with 12 bases between. The length of the CDR3 is 13 residues. The V gene's germline CDR1 is MNHEY and CDR2 SVGAGI. The DNA for the CDR3 is TGTGCCAGCCGGGACGGTACTAATCAGCCCCAGCATTTT. Amino acids: CASRDGTNQPQHF.